This is a list of T cell receptor beta chains from one sample in a study of shared clonotypes between healthy human individuals. The data were produced by immunoSEQ multiplex PCR, yet TCRdb's version contains in-frame clones alone and is incomplete. The data show 550,000 to 700,000 clones, with roughly 72% seen just once and around 1.8% held by the top ten. The sequencing sample was made of memory CD4+ T cells sorted from blood. The receptors come from a woman aged 30 to 39 in good health. Each CDR3 is given with its conserved first and last residue. The D gene is left open where the match is weak. Clone size is given for some rows only: seen once, a few or many times, or a class if the clone is expanded.

cdr3_length: 13
v_call: TRBV5-1
clone_size: once
j_call: TRBJ2-7
d_call: .
cdr3_aa: CASSGDNSYEQYF
cdr3_nt: TGCGCCAGCAGCGGGGACAATTCCTACGAGCAGTACTTC

cdr3_length: 15
v_call: TRBV2
clone_size: .
j_call: TRBJ2-5
d_call: TRBD1
cdr3_aa: CASTPGQGRHGGQYF
cdr3_nt: TGTGCCAGCACACCGGGACAGGGAAGGCACGGGGGCCAGTACTTC

cdr3_length: 14
v_call: TRBV5-1
clone_size: .
j_call: TRBJ1-5
d_call: .
cdr3_aa: CASSLGGGDQPQHF
cdr3_nt: TGCGCCAGCAGCTTGGGGGGTGGCGATCAGCCCCAGCATTTT

cdr3_length: 18
v_call: TRBV4-2
clone_size: once
j_call: TRBJ2-1
d_call: TRBD2
cdr3_aa: CASSQDGFRDFGGNEQFF
cdr3_nt: TGTGCCAGCAGCCAAGATGGTTTCCGGGACTTCGGGGGGAATGAGCAGTTCTTC

cdr3_length: 15
v_call: TRBV7-9
clone_size: .
j_call: TRBJ1-2
d_call: .
cdr3_aa: CASSLAARVNYGYTF
cdr3_nt: TGTGCCAGCAGCTTAGCGGCCAGAGTTAACTATGGCTACACCTTC

cdr3_length: 13
v_call: TRBV4-2
clone_size: .
j_call: TRBJ1-1
d_call: .
cdr3_aa: CASSQEDGIEAFF
cdr3_nt: TGTGCCAGCAGCCAAGAAGACGGGATTGAAGCTTTCTTT

cdr3_length: 15
v_call: TRBV5-1
clone_size: .
j_call: TRBJ2-7
d_call: .
cdr3_aa: CASSLERLRSEEQYF
cdr3_nt: TGCGCCAGCAGCTTGGAACGACTCCGCTCTGAGGAGCAGTACTTC

cdr3_length: 15
v_call: TRBV18
clone_size: .
j_call: TRBJ2-5
d_call: .
cdr3_aa: CASSPRGLYQETQYF
cdr3_nt: TGTGCCAGCTCACCACGGGGTCTATACCAAGAGACCCAGTACTTC

cdr3_length: 11
v_call: TRBV20-1
clone_size: once
j_call: TRBJ2-5
d_call: .
cdr3_aa: CSAGFVETQYF
cdr3_nt: TGCAGTGCTGGATTTGTGGAGACCCAGTACTTC

cdr3_length: 14
v_call: TRBV7-2
clone_size: .
j_call: TRBJ2-1
d_call: .
cdr3_aa: CASSSFMGSDEQFF
cdr3_nt: TGTGCCAGCAGCTCCTTTATGGGGAGCGATGAGCAGTTCTTC

cdr3_length: 11
v_call: TRBV18
clone_size: .
j_call: TRBJ2-7
d_call: .
cdr3_aa: CASSPRYEQYF
cdr3_nt: TGTGCCAGCTCACCGCGTTACGAGCAGTACTTC

cdr3_length: 14
v_call: TRBV6-6
clone_size: .
j_call: TRBJ1-5
d_call: TRBD1
cdr3_aa: CASSSRQGNQPQHF
cdr3_nt: TGTGCCAGCAGCTCCCGACAGGGGAATCAGCCCCAGCATTTT

cdr3_length: 13
v_call: TRBV6-1
clone_size: .
j_call: TRBJ2-1
d_call: .
cdr3_aa: CASTGGTPHEQFF
cdr3_nt: TGTGCCAGCACCGGAGGGACCCCTCATGAGCAGTTCTTC

cdr3_length: 15
v_call: TRBV5-4
clone_size: .
j_call: TRBJ1-1
d_call: .
cdr3_aa: CASSSTHSMNTEAFF
cdr3_nt: TGTGCCAGCAGCTCCACCCATAGTATGAACACTGAAGCTTTCTTT

cdr3_length: 13
v_call: TRBV2
clone_size: .
j_call: TRBJ2-7
d_call: TRBD1
cdr3_aa: CASRGTGVDEQYF
cdr3_nt: TGTGCCAGCAGAGGTACAGGGGTCGACGAGCAGTACTTC

cdr3_length: 13
v_call: TRBV10-1
clone_size: .
j_call: TRBJ1-5
d_call: .
cdr3_aa: CASSRTSNQPQHF
cdr3_nt: TGCGCCAGCAGTAGGACTAGCAATCAGCCCCAGCATTTT

cdr3_length: 14
v_call: TRBV28
clone_size: .
j_call: TRBJ1-5
d_call: TRBD1
cdr3_aa: CASRQQGAGQPQHF
cdr3_nt: TGTGCCAGCCGACAGCAGGGGGCAGGACAGCCCCAGCATTTT

cdr3_length: 23
v_call: TRBV5-1
clone_size: .
j_call: TRBJ2-7
d_call: TRBD2
cdr3_aa: CASSLAPGVRSPLLAGRAYEQYF
cdr3_nt: TGCGCCAGCAGCTTGGCCCCTGGAGTCCGGAGTCCACTACTAGCGGGACGAGCCTACGAGCAGTACTTC

cdr3_length: 14
v_call: TRBV5-1
clone_size: .
j_call: TRBJ2-2
d_call: .
cdr3_aa: CASSPGTDTGELFF
cdr3_nt: TGCGCCAGCAGTCCAGGGACGGACACCGGGGAGCTGTTTTTT

cdr3_length: 14
v_call: TRBV7-2
clone_size: .
j_call: TRBJ1-2
d_call: TRBD1
cdr3_aa: CASSRREGASGYTF
cdr3_nt: TGTGCCAGCAGTCGCCGGGAGGGGGCGAGTGGCTACACCTTC

cdr3_length: 13
v_call: TRBV5-1
clone_size: .
j_call: TRBJ2-2
d_call: .
cdr3_aa: CASRTGDTGELFF
cdr3_nt: TGCGCCAGCAGGACCGGCGACACCGGGGAGCTGTTTTTT

cdr3_length: 12
v_call: TRBV6-5
clone_size: .
j_call: TRBJ1-2
d_call: TRBD1
cdr3_aa: CASSKQGGGYTF
cdr3_nt: TGTGCCAGCTCAAAACAGGGGGGTGGCTACACCTTC

cdr3_length: 13
v_call: TRBV6-4
clone_size: .
j_call: TRBJ1-1
d_call: .
cdr3_aa: CASSSEWNTEAFF
cdr3_nt: TGTGCCAGCAGTTCGGAGTGGAACACTGAAGCTTTCTTT

cdr3_length: 13
v_call: TRBV2
clone_size: .
j_call: TRBJ1-2
d_call: .
cdr3_aa: CASSERVGYGYTF
cdr3_nt: TGTGCCAGCAGTGAACGGGTGGGCTATGGCTACACCTTC

cdr3_length: 13
v_call: TRBV2
clone_size: .
j_call: TRBJ2-7
d_call: .
cdr3_aa: CASSGLNSPRLYF
cdr3_nt: TGTGCCAGCAGTGGCCTGAACTCACCCCGCCTGTACTTC

cdr3_length: 16
v_call: TRBV2
clone_size: .
j_call: TRBJ2-6
d_call: .
cdr3_aa: CASSVQGLAGANVLTF
cdr3_nt: TGTGCCAGCAGTGTACAGGGTTTAGCTGGGGCCAACGTCCTGACTTTC

cdr3_length: 13
v_call: TRBV10-3
clone_size: few
j_call: TRBJ2-3
d_call: .
cdr3_aa: CAISAPGANTQYF
cdr3_nt: TGTGCCATCAGTGCGCCAGGAGCAAATACGCAGTATTTT

cdr3_length: 15
v_call: TRBV27
clone_size: .
j_call: TRBJ1-2
d_call: TRBD1
cdr3_aa: CASTLSSAGGAGYTF
cdr3_nt: TGTGCCAGCACCCTTTCAAGTGCAGGGGGCGCTGGCTACACCTTC

cdr3_length: 17
v_call: TRBV27
clone_size: .
j_call: TRBJ2-2
d_call: TRBD1
cdr3_aa: CASSLYRGSTNTGELFF
cdr3_nt: TGTGCCAGCAGTTTATACAGGGGATCTACGAACACCGGGGAGCTGTTTTTT

cdr3_length: 13
v_call: TRBV5-1
clone_size: .
j_call: TRBJ1-1
d_call: .
cdr3_aa: CASSLGTDTEAFF
cdr3_nt: TGCGCCAGCAGCTTGGGGACCGACACTGAAGCTTTCTTT

cdr3_length: 14
v_call: TRBV19
clone_size: .
j_call: TRBJ1-5
d_call: .
cdr3_aa: CASRWRRGSQPQHF
cdr3_nt: TGTGCCAGTAGGTGGCGGAGGGGGAGTCAGCCCCAGCATTTT

cdr3_length: 16
v_call: TRBV5-1
clone_size: .
j_call: TRBJ2-2
d_call: .
cdr3_aa: CASSSQGTGTTGELFF
cdr3_nt: TGCGCCAGCAGCTCACAGGGAACCGGGACTACCGGGGAGCTGTTTTTT

cdr3_length: 15
v_call: TRBV7-6
clone_size: .
j_call: TRBJ2-1
d_call: .
cdr3_aa: CASSLEAGGDNEQFF
cdr3_nt: TGTGCCAGCAGCTTAGAGGCTGGGGGTGACAATGAGCAGTTCTTC

cdr3_length: 14
v_call: TRBV19
clone_size: .
j_call: TRBJ1-1
d_call: .
cdr3_aa: CASSIARLNTEAFF
cdr3_nt: TGTGCCAGTAGTATAGCCAGACTGAACACTGAAGCTTTCTTT

cdr3_length: 14
v_call: TRBV19
clone_size: .
j_call: TRBJ1-2
d_call: .
cdr3_aa: CASWTLQGDYGYTF
cdr3_nt: TGTGCCAGTTGGACATTACAGGGTGACTATGGCTACACCTTC

cdr3_length: 11
v_call: TRBV29-1
clone_size: .
j_call: TRBJ2-5
d_call: .
cdr3_aa: CSVGTRETQYF
cdr3_nt: TGCAGCGTAGGGACCCGAGAGACCCAGTACTTC

cdr3_length: 18
v_call: TRBV5-1
clone_size: .
j_call: TRBJ2-3
d_call: TRBD2
cdr3_aa: CASSLEIAGAASTDTQYF
cdr3_nt: TGCGCCAGCAGCTTGGAAATAGCGGGGGCAGCTAGCACAGATACGCAGTATTTT

cdr3_length: 15
v_call: TRBV18
clone_size: few
j_call: TRBJ1-4
d_call: TRBD1
cdr3_aa: CASSLLGQENEKLFF
cdr3_nt: TGTGCCAGCTCACTACTAGGACAGGAGAATGAAAAACTGTTTTTT

cdr3_length: 15
v_call: TRBV5-8
clone_size: few
j_call: TRBJ1-5
d_call: TRBD1
cdr3_aa: CASSHRTGGDQPQHF
cdr3_nt: TGTGCCAGCAGCCACCGGACAGGGGGGGATCAGCCCCAGCATTTT

cdr3_length: 15
v_call: TRBV6-4
clone_size: .
j_call: TRBJ1-5
d_call: TRBD1
cdr3_aa: CASSALGGADQPQHF
cdr3_nt: TGTGCCAGCAGTGCTTTAGGGGGCGCGGATCAGCCCCAGCATTTT

cdr3_length: 13
v_call: TRBV6-5
clone_size: .
j_call: TRBJ2-6
d_call: .
cdr3_aa: CASSGSGANVLTF
cdr3_nt: TGTGCCAGCAGTGGATCTGGGGCCAACGTCCTGACTTTC

cdr3_length: 14
v_call: TRBV7-6
clone_size: .
j_call: TRBJ2-7
d_call: TRBD1
cdr3_aa: CASSLDRTGYEQYF
cdr3_nt: TGTGCCAGCAGCTTAGACCGGACAGGGTACGAGCAGTACTTC

cdr3_length: 13
v_call: TRBV7-2
clone_size: .
j_call: TRBJ2-7
d_call: .
cdr3_aa: CASSLVDSYEQYF
cdr3_nt: TGTGCCAGCAGCTTAGTGGACTCCTACGAGCAGTACTTC

cdr3_length: 14
v_call: TRBV5-1
clone_size: .
j_call: TRBJ2-1
d_call: TRBD2
cdr3_aa: CASSSGRAYNEQFF
cdr3_nt: TGCGCCAGCAGCTCCGGGAGGGCCTACAATGAGCAGTTCTTC